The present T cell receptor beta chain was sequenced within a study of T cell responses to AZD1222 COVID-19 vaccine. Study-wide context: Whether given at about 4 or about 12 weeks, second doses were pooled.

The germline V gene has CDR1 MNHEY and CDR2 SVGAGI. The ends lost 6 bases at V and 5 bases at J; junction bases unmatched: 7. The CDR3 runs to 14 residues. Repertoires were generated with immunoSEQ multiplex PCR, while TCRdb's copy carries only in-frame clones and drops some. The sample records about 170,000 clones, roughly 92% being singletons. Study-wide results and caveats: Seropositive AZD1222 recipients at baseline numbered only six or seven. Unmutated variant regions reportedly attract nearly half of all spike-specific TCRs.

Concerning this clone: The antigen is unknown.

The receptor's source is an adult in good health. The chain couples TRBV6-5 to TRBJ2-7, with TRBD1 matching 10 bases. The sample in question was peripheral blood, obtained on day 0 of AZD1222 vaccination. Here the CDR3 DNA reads TGTGCCAGCAGAGGGACAGGGGTTGACAACGAGCAGTACTTC. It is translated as CASRGTGVDNEQYF.